These T cell receptor beta chains were read from a single sample in a study of cytomegalovirus exposure and HLA in healthy donors. Produced via immunoSEQ multiplex PCR; TCRdb's table is partial and in-frame only. The sample holds about 43,000 clones, about 60% seen once. Sequenced input: PBMCs. The receptors derive from a man in his 60s in good health and CMV-seropositive. Each CDR3 is given with its conserved first and last residue. Each record gives: clone size, D gene, V gene, J gene, CDR3 protein, CDR3 DNA. A D gene is named only where the DNA matches it firmly. A clone size is listed for some rows: how often the clone was seen (once, few, many), or a class if it is expanded.

clone size: few; D gene: TRBD1; V gene: TRBV5-1; J gene: TRBJ1-2; CDR3 protein: CASRSTETGGLDGYTF; CDR3 DNA: TGCGCCAGCAGATCTACAGAGACAGGGGGTCTGGATGGCTACACCTTC
clone size: NA; D gene: NA; V gene: TRBV2; J gene: TRBJ2-7; CDR3 protein: CASSLQGTYEQYF; CDR3 DNA: TGTGCCAGCAGCCTACAGGGAACCTACGAGCAGTACTTC
clone size: few; D gene: NA; V gene: TRBV7-2; J gene: TRBJ2-5; CDR3 protein: CASSLVWSTQTQYF; CDR3 DNA: TGTGCCAGCAGCTTAGTTTGGTCCACACAGACCCAGTACTTC
clone size: NA; D gene: TRBD1; V gene: TRBV28; J gene: TRBJ2-3; CDR3 protein: CASSLGQAHLSTDTQYF; CDR3 DNA: TGTGCCAGCAGTTTAGGACAGGCCCACCTAAGCACAGATACGCAGTATTTT
clone size: few; D gene: TRBD2; V gene: TRBV27; J gene: TRBJ2-1; CDR3 protein: CASSTLSGGVNNEQFF; CDR3 DNA: TGTGCCAGCAGTACACTAAGCGGGGGTGTTAACAATGAGCAGTTCTTC
clone size: NA; D gene: NA; V gene: TRBV11-2; J gene: TRBJ2-2; CDR3 protein: CASNFLQGWGGELFF; CDR3 DNA: TGTGCCAGCAATTTCCTACAGGGTTGGGGCGGGGAGCTGTTTTTT
clone size: NA; D gene: NA; V gene: TRBV7-9; J gene: TRBJ1-4; CDR3 protein: CASSLNVRGINEKLFF; CDR3 DNA: TGTGCCAGCAGCTTAAATGTTCGGGGGATTAATGAAAAACTGTTTTTT
clone size: NA; D gene: NA; V gene: TRBV28; J gene: TRBJ2-7; CDR3 protein: CASSLALVRYEQYF; CDR3 DNA: TGTGCCAGCAGCTTAGCGTTGGTTCGGTACGAGCAGTACTTC
clone size: few; D gene: NA; V gene: TRBV7-2; J gene: TRBJ2-6; CDR3 protein: CASSPPGLVSGANVLTF; CDR3 DNA: TGTGCCAGCAGCCCCCCCGGGTTAGTATCTGGGGCCAACGTCCTGACTTTC
clone size: few; D gene: NA; V gene: TRBV5-1; J gene: TRBJ1-4; CDR3 protein: CASCQGVNEKLFF; CDR3 DNA: TGCGCCAGCTGCCAGGGTGTTAATGAAAAACTGTTTTTT
clone size: NA; D gene: TRBD2; V gene: TRBV5-6; J gene: TRBJ2-7; CDR3 protein: CASSSTLAGFYEQYF; CDR3 DNA: TGTGCCAGCAGCTCCACACTAGCGGGGTTCTACGAGCAGTACTTC
clone size: NA; D gene: NA; V gene: TRBV11-2; J gene: TRBJ2-7; CDR3 protein: CASSYREPAEQYF; CDR3 DNA: TGTGCCAGCAGTTACCGGGAGCCCGCCGAGCAGTACTTC
clone size: NA; D gene: NA; V gene: TRBV7-8; J gene: TRBJ2-7; CDR3 protein: CASSLISASTSYEQYF; CDR3 DNA: TGTGCCAGCAGCTTAATTTCCGCCAGTACGTCTTACGAGCAGTACTTC
clone size: few; D gene: TRBD2; V gene: TRBV15; J gene: TRBJ2-1; CDR3 protein: CATSTGLAVSYNEQFF; CDR3 DNA: TGTGCCACCAGCACCGGACTAGCGGTCTCCTACAATGAGCAGTTCTTC
clone size: NA; D gene: TRBD1; V gene: TRBV28; J gene: TRBJ2-4; CDR3 protein: CASSHTGTGAPLAKNIQYF; CDR3 DNA: TGTGCCAGCAGTCACACCGGGACAGGGGCCCCTTTAGCCAAAAACATTCAGTACTTC
clone size: NA; D gene: NA; V gene: TRBV7-2; J gene: TRBJ2-2; CDR3 protein: CASSLEGWGELFF; CDR3 DNA: TGTGCCAGCAGCTTAGAGGGGTGGGGGGAGCTGTTTTTT
clone size: NA; D gene: NA; V gene: TRBV9; J gene: TRBJ2-7; CDR3 protein: CASSVSHPRGYEQYF; CDR3 DNA: TGTGCCAGCAGCGTCTCCCACCCCCGGGGGTACGAGCAGTACTTC
clone size: few; D gene: NA; V gene: TRBV10-3; J gene: TRBJ2-3; CDR3 protein: CAISDGASSTDTQYF; CDR3 DNA: TGTGCCATCAGTGATGGAGCTAGCTCCACAGATACGCAGTATTTT
clone size: NA; D gene: TRBD2; V gene: TRBV5-1; J gene: TRBJ2-5; CDR3 protein: CASSYLAGPEETQYF; CDR3 DNA: TGCGCCAGCAGCTATCTAGCGGGCCCTGAGGAGACCCAGTACTTC
clone size: few; D gene: TRBD2; V gene: TRBV10-2; J gene: TRBJ2-7; CDR3 protein: CASSFELAGNYEQYF; CDR3 DNA: TGCGCCAGCAGTTTCGAACTAGCGGGAAACTACGAGCAGTACTTC
clone size: NA; D gene: TRBD1; V gene: TRBV2; J gene: TRBJ2-7; CDR3 protein: CASTPDRSYEQYF; CDR3 DNA: TGTGCCAGCACTCCGGACAGGTCCTACGAGCAGTACTTC
clone size: once; D gene: NA; V gene: TRBV6-1; J gene: TRBJ1-2; CDR3 protein: CASSDRTERLGYGYTF; CDR3 DNA: TGTGCCAGCAGTGATCGGACAGAACGCCTCGGCTATGGCTACACCTTC